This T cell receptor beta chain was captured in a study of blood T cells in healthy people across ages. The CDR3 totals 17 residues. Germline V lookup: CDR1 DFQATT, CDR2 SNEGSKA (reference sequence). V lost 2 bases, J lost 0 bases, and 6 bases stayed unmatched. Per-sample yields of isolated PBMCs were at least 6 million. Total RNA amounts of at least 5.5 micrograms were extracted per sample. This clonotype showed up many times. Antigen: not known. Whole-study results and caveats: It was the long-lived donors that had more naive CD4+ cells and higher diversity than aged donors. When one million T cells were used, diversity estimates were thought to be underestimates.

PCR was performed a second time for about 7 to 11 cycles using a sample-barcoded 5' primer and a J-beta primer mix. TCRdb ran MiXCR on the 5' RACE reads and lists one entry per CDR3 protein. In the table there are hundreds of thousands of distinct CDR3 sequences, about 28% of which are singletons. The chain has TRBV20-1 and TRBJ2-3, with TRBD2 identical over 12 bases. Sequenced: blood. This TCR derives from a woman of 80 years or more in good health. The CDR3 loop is CSARRSGTSGSTDTQYF. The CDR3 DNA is TGCAGTGCTAGACGATCCGGGACTAGCGGGAGCACAGATACGCAGTATTTT.